This is a list of T cell receptor beta chains from one sample in a study of cytomegalovirus exposure and HLA in healthy donors. Sequenced by immunoSEQ multiplex PCR; TCRdb stores in-frame clones only, minus some. Of 90,000 to 150,000 clones listed, 86% are singletons. Material: PBMCs. The source is a man aged 18 to 29 in good health and CMV-seronegative. CDR3s include the opening cysteine and the closing phenylalanine or tryptophan. A D gene is named only where the DNA matches it firmly. A clone size is listed for some rows: how often the clone was seen (once, few, many), or a class if it is expanded.

CDR3nt: TGCAGCGTTGAAGTGCGGAATGAGCAGTTCTTC
CDR3aa: CSVEVRNEQFF
len: 11
d_gene: NA
j_gene: TRBJ2-1
abundance: NA
v_gene: TRBV29-1

CDR3nt: TGTGCCAGCAGTAAACCGGGTGTTTCGGGAGATACGCAGTATTTT
CDR3aa: CASSKPGVSGDTQYF
len: 15
d_gene: NA
j_gene: TRBJ2-3
abundance: NA
v_gene: TRBV5-6

CDR3nt: TGTGCCTGGAGTGTACTCCCAGGGGGACGCCTGATCTATGGCTACACCTTC
CDR3aa: CAWSVLPGGRLIYGYTF
len: 17
d_gene: TRBD1
j_gene: TRBJ1-2
abundance: NA
v_gene: TRBV30

CDR3nt: TGTGCCAGCAGAACGGGACAGGGGAATTCACCCCTCCACTTT
CDR3aa: CASRTGQGNSPLHF
len: 14
d_gene: TRBD1
j_gene: TRBJ1-6
abundance: few
v_gene: TRBV27

CDR3nt: TGTGCCAGCAGCGTAGTCCGGGGGACCGTGCGAGAAAAACTGTTTTTT
CDR3aa: CASSVVRGTVREKLFF
len: 16
d_gene: NA
j_gene: TRBJ1-4
abundance: NA
v_gene: TRBV7-9

CDR3nt: TGTGCCAGTAGGACAGGGTTTCTCGGGGCCAACGTCCTGACTTTC
CDR3aa: CASRTGFLGANVLTF
len: 15
d_gene: TRBD1
j_gene: TRBJ2-6
abundance: NA
v_gene: TRBV19

CDR3nt: TGCGCCAGCACTGGACAGGGTGGAGGAGAGACCCAGTACTTC
CDR3aa: CASTGQGGGETQYF
len: 14
d_gene: TRBD1
j_gene: TRBJ2-5
abundance: NA
v_gene: TRBV5-1

CDR3nt: TGCGCCAGCAGCTTGACTCGGCGGGAGGCTACTGGGGCCAACGTCCTGACTTTC
CDR3aa: CASSLTRREATGANVLTF
len: 18
d_gene: TRBD2
j_gene: TRBJ2-6
abundance: NA
v_gene: TRBV5-1

CDR3nt: TGTGCCAGCAGCTTGGGACAGACTGAAGCTTTCTTT
CDR3aa: CASSLGQTEAFF
len: 12
d_gene: NA
j_gene: TRBJ1-1
abundance: NA
v_gene: TRBV5-6

CDR3nt: TGTGCCAGCAGCGACCCCCTAGTAGGGGTCGTGGGGGGAAATTCACCCCTCCACTTT
CDR3aa: CASSDPLVGVVGGNSPLHF
len: 19
d_gene: NA
j_gene: TRBJ1-6
abundance: NA
v_gene: TRBV9

CDR3nt: TGTGCCAGCAGCGGACAATATGGGACTGAAGCTTTCTTT
CDR3aa: CASSGQYGTEAFF
len: 13
d_gene: NA
j_gene: TRBJ1-1
abundance: NA
v_gene: TRBV9

CDR3nt: TGTGCCAGCAGTACAGGACGGCCGGGCACTGAAGCTTTCTTT
CDR3aa: CASSTGRPGTEAFF
len: 14
d_gene: NA
j_gene: TRBJ1-1
abundance: NA
v_gene: TRBV6-4